This T cell receptor beta chain was identified during a study of CD8 T cells in ankylosing spondylitis. Using quantitative 5'-RACE with molecular barcodes, the authors made TCR beta libraries. Each CDR3 protein is one row after TCRdb ran MiXCR on the 5' RACE reads. This sample carries 200,000 to 300,000 distinct CDR3 sequences, about 30% of them seen once, and the ten largest clones take 4% to 5%. V lost 2 bases to trimming and J lost 0 bases, with 10 bases between them. The CDR3 is made up of 16 amino acids. The germline CDR1 and CDR2 sequences are SEHNR and FQNEAQ (reference sequence). Study conclusions and caveats: There was a TCR beta motif, made of eight highly homologous variants, that appeared characteristic of ankylosing spondylitis blood. Clones tied to disease were said to be significantly enriched in matched ankylosing spondylitis synovial fluid. Disease-linked clones bore a CD8+ phenotype and were relatively rare in peripheral blood.

With respect to this clonotype: The antigen is not known.

The sequenced material came from blood, either unsorted or a sorted T cell fraction (not recorded which). The clonotype originates from a male donor with ankylosing spondylitis or in good health (not recorded which). The genes are TRBV7-9 and TRBJ2-2; D not certain. The CDR3 region is CASSLFGPANTGELFF. The DNA for the CDR3 is TGTGCCAGCAGCTTATTCGGGCCCGCGAACACCGGGGAGCTGTTTTTT.